This TCR beta chain is from a study of STAT5B mutations in CD4+ large granular lymphocyte leukemia. The CDR3 has 15 amino acids. CDR1 and CDR2 (germline): SGHNT, YENEEA. V was pared by 1 base and J by 1 base, with 8 bases between. Buffy coats from healthy blood donors served as controls. Turning to this clone: Its antigen remains unknown.

The repertoire was sequenced with immunoSEQ multiplex PCR; TCRdb's copy has only in-frame clones and lacks some. The table lists about 22,000 clones, around 80% of them singletons. General study points: CD4-sorted patient repertoires seemed more clonal than healthy CD4+ repertoires. Compared with healthy controls (2/35), patient top clones favored TRBV06 (8/27).

The receptor was isolated from a human donor in good health. The rearrangement links TRBV11-3 to TRBJ1-5; D is unresolved. Sequenced: CD4+ T cells from blood buffy coats. CDR3 DNA sequence: TGTGCCAGCAGCTTAGTTCCAGTAAGCAATCAGCCCCAGCATTTT. It yields the protein CASSLVPVSNQPQHF.